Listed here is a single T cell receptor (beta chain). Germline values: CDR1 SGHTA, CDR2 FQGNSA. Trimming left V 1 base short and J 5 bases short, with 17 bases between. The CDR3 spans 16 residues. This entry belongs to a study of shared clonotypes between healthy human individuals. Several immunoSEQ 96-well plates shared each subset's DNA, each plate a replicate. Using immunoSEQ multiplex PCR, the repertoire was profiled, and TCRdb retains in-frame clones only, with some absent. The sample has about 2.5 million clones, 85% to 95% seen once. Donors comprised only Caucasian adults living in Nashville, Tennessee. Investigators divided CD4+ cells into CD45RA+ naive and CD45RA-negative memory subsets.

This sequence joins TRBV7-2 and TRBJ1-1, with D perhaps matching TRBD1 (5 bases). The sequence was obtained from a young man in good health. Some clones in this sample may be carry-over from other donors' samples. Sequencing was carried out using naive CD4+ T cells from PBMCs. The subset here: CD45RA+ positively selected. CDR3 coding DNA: TGTGCCAGCAGCTTAGTTGGGGGGAGGGCGTATACTGAAGCTTTCTTT. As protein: CASSLVGGRAYTEAFF.